This TCR beta chain derives from a study of cytomegalovirus exposure and HLA in healthy donors. Overall study: HLA-typed donors were the source of roughly 85 million unique TCRs held in an early data release. Genotyping of more than 300 donors showed that around 86% belonged to the Caucasian-associated ancestry cluster.

This clone was seen only once. The antigen remains unidentified. Trimming cost V 0 bases and J 9 bases, with 12 bases left between them. The CDR3 spans 13 residues. CDR1 SEHNR and CDR2 FQNEAQ come from the germline V gene (reference sequence). Vbeta (60) and Jbeta (13) primers were used in the PCR. Assay: immunoSEQ multiplex PCR; the TCRdb copy retains only in-frame clones and omits some. Of more than 150,000 clones in the sample, roughly 84% are singletons; the top ten hold around 0.25%. Overall study results and limits: Being indistinguishable, some V segments were excluded, TRBV6-2 and TRBV6-3 among them. The authors later found HLA-associated TCR beta chains more clonally expanded than equally common others.

The receptor comes from a girl under two years old in good health and CMV-seronegative. The specimen was PBMCs. J is TRBJ2-7 and V is TRBV7-9, with D perhaps TRBD2 (5 bases). The CDR3 region has the DNA TGTGCCAGCAGCTTAGCGCTACGCGGAGGGCAGTACTTC. It translates to CASSLALRGGQYF. Drawing the rest from reference TRBV7-9 and TRBJ2-7, the complete variable domain is DTGVSQNPRHKITKRGQNVTFRCDPISEHNRLYWYRQTLGQGPEFLTYFQNEAQLEKSRLLSDRFSAERPKGSFSTLEIQRTEQGDSAMYLCASSLALRGGQYFGPGTRLTVT.